This T cell receptor (beta chain) came from a study of blood T cells in healthy people across ages. At the level of the study: The capture of about one barcoded beta molecule per two T cells was achieved by template switching. Study-wide results and caveats: Long-lived donors carried more naive CD4+ cells and greater diversity than aged donors.

With a J-beta primer mix and a sample-barcoded 5' primer, a second PCR ran about 7 to 12 cycles. The authors tagged each cDNA molecule using a template-switch adaptor with 12 random nucleotides. TCRdb recomputed calls from the 5' RACE reads with MiXCR, one row per CDR3 protein. The sample carries some 1,800,000 distinct CDR3 sequences, 39% recorded once. In the case of this clonotype: Its specificity is not known.

The study isolated at least 6.5 million PBMCs from each sample. With 0 bases clipped from V and 7 bases from J, the junction kept 12 bases outside the gene matches. This CDR3 has 17 residues. Germline V gene data show CDR1 as SGDLS and CDR2 as YYNGEE. The rearrangement joins TRBV9 to TRBJ2-1, with 8 bases lining up with TRBD2. Sequences were obtained from blood. The clonotype originates from a human donor in good health. Here the CDR3 reads CASSVDGGGHTGNEQFF. The CDR3 bases are TGTGCCAGCAGCGTAGACGGGGGGGGCCATACGGGTAATGAGCAGTTCTTC.